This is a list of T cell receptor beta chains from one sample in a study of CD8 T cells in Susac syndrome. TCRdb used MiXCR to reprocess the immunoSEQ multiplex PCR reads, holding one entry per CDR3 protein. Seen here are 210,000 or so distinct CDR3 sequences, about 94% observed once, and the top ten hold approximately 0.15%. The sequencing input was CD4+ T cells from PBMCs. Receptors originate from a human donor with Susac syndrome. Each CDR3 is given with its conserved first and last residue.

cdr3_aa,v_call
CASSLRGLSYEQYF,TRBV7-8
CASSTGTSGSQETQYF,TRBV28
CASGPGRNANEQFF,TRBV6-5
CATSDLGLGCGEKLFF,TRBV24-1
CAWSVEGTGANVLTF,TRBV30
CSASYGTGDNEQFF,TRBV20-1
CASSQGQGIDTQYF,TRBV4-3
CASTKGAGSTDTQYF,TRBV7-3
CASSQDRGQANEKLFF,TRBV4-1
CASGPSPLGGDRVYYGYTF,TRBV6-1
CASSPTAGSQETQYF,TRBV18
CASSLEGAGAPAFF,TRBV7-9
CSVDRTGGWGYTF,TRBV29-1
CASSLGDEKLFF,TRBV25-1
CASSQDLGGTEAFF,TRBV4-3
CASSLQGSNSPLHF,TRBV12-3/TRBV12-4
CSVSGGETQYF,TRBV29-1
CSASSVGSWNEQFF,TRBV20-1
CASSRGQGGPQPQHF,TRBV6-1
CSARELLAGETQYF,TRBV20-1
CASSIGGQHYEQYF,TRBV19
CASSWGTANTEAFF,TRBV7-3
CASSRGPDYGYTF,TRBV7-9
CASSFDRARGYTF,TRBV5-6
CASTLRTGGTGELFF,TRBV6-2/TRBV6-3
CSALPPAGKDNEQFF,TRBV20-1
CSVEEMENPYEQYF,TRBV29-1
CASSVIGGRETQYF,TRBV7-9